The 3 T cell receptor beta chains in this list originate from one sample, sequenced in a study of T-cell reconstitution after alpha-beta-depleted transplantation in children. Construction of the TCRbeta library involved unique molecular identifiers. In TCRdb, the PCR reads were re-called with MiXCR into one record per CDR3 protein. In the table there are 98,000 or so distinct CDR3 sequences, about 22% of which are singletons. The material sequenced was PBMCs, taken before TCRalphabeta/CD19-depleted stem cell transplant. Every receptor here comes from a boy younger than 10 with acute lymphoblastic leukemia, due to receive a stem cell transplant.

This clonotype has ten or more counts. This rearrangement joins TRBV7-3 to TRBJ2-1, with 8 bases matching TRBD1. The V segment lost 5 bases and the J segment 5 bases; nucleotides outside the gene matches: 2. The CDR3 covers 13 residues. CDR1 is SGHTA, CDR2 FQGTGA, per germline. CDR3 sequence (DNA): TGTGCCAGCAGCCCGGACAGGGACAATGAGCAGTTCTTC. Amino acids: CASSPDRDNEQFF.

A few counts support this clonotype. This chain joins TRBV5-1 and TRBJ2-7, with 11 bases identical to TRBD1. The CDR3 runs to 15 residues. CDR1 and CDR2 (germline): SGHRS, YFSETQ. V lost 5 bases to trimming and J lost 0 bases; unmatched junction nucleotides: 4. CDR3 DNA sequence: TGCGCCAGCAGGCCCGGGACAGGGGGCTCCTACGAGCAGTACTTC. Translated, it gives CASRPGTGGSYEQYF.

Written as DNA, the CDR3 is TGTGCCACAAATATAGCGGGAGGCACAGATACGCAGTATTTT. Amino acid sequence: CATNIAGGTDTQYF. The chain uses TRBV7-9 and TRBJ2-3; 9 nucleotides align to TRBD2. The CDR3 runs to 14 residues. CDR1 is SEHNR and CDR2 is FQNEAQ in the germline V gene (reference sequence). V was clipped by 10 bases and J by 1 base; unmatched bases: 6.